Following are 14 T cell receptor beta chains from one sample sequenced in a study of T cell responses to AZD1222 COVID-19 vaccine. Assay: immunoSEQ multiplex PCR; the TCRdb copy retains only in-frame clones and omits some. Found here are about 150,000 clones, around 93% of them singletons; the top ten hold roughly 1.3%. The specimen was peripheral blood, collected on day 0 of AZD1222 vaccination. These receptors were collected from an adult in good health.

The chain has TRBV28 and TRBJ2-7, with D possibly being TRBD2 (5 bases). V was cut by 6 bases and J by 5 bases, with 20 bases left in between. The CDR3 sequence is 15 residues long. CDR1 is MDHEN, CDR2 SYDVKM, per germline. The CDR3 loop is CASSQLVSLVDEQYF. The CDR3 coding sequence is TGTGCCAGCAGCCAACTAGTGTCTTTGGTGGACGAGCAGTACTTC.

CDR3 bases: TGCAGTGCTAGTCGGGATGCACAGGGGGCTCGCGGAGCTTTCTTT. This gives the protein CSASRDAQGARGAFF. J is TRBJ1-1 and V is TRBV20-1, with 9 bases aligning to TRBD1. J gave up 10 bases and V 3 bases, and 15 bases lay outside the gene matches. Per the germline V gene, CDR1 is DFQATT and CDR2 is SNEGSKA (reference sequence). The CDR3 has 15 amino acids.

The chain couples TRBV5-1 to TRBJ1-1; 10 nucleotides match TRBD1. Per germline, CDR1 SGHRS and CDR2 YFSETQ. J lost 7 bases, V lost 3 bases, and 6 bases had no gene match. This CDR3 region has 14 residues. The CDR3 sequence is CASSSRDRGGEAFF. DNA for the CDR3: TGCGCCAGCAGCTCCCGGGACAGGGGAGGTGAAGCTTTCTTT.

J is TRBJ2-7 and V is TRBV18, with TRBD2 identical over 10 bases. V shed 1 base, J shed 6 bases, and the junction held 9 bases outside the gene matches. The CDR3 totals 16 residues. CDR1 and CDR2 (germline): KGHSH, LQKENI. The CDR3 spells CASSPRGAGGGGEQYF. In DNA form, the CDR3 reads TGTGCCAGCTCACCACGAGGAGCGGGAGGGGGGGGCGAGCAGTACTTC.

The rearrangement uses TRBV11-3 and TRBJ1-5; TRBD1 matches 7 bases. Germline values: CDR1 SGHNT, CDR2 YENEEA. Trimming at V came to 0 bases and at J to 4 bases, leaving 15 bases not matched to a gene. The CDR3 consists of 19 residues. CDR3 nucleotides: TGTGCCAGCAGCTTAGATGAGGCGGCAGGGGGTGGATTAAATCAGCCCCAGCATTTT. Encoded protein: CASSLDEAAGGGLNQPQHF. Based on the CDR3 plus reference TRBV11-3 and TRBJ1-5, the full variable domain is EAGVVQSPRYKIIEKKQPVAFWCNPISGHNTLYWYLQNLGQGPELLIRYENEEAVDDSQLPKDRFSAERLKGVDSTLKIQPAELGDSAVYLCASSLDEAAGGGLNQPQHFGDGTRLSIL.

CDR3 sequence (DNA): TGTGCCAGTAAAAGAGGACAGGGCTCCGAGCAGTACTTC. It specifies CASKRGQGSEQYF. The J gene is TRBJ2-7, the V gene TRBV19, with TRBD1 matching 8 bases. This CDR3 region has 13 residues. V gave up 7 bases and J gave up 6 bases; unmatched junction bases: 8. Germline V gene sequence: CDR1 LNHDA, CDR2 SQIVND (reference sequence).

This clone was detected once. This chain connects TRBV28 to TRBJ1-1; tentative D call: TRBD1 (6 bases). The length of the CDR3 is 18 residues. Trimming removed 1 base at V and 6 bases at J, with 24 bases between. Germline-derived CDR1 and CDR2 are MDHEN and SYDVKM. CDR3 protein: CASSLSGARGGRGPEAFF. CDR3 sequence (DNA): TGTGCCAGCAGTTTATCGGGGGCCCGGGGGGGCCGCGGGCCTGAAGCTTTCTTT.

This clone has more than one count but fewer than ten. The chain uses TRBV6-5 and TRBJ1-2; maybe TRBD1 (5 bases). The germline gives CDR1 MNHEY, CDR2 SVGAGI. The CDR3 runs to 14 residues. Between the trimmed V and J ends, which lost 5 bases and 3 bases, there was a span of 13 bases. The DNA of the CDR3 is TGTGCCAGCAGTATGCGGGACGGACACTATGGCTACACCTTC. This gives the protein CASSMRDGHYGYTF.

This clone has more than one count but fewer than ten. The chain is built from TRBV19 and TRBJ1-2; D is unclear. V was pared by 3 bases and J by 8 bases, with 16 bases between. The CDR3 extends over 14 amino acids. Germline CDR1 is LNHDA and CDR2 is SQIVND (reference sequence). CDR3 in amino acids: CASSILGRFRGYTF. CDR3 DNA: TGTGCCAGTAGTATCCTGGGAAGGTTTCGCGGCTACACCTTC.

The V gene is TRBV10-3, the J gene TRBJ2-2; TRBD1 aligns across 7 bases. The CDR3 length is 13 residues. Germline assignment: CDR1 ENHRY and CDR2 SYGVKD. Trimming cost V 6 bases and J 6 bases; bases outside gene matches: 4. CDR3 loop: CAIRRQGPGELFF. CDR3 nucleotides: TGTGCCATCAGAAGACAGGGTCCCGGGGAGCTGTTTTTT.

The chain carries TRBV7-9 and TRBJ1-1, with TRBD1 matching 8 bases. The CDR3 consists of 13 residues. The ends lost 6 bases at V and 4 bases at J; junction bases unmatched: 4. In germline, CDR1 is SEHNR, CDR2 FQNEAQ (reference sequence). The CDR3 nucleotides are TGTGCCAGCAGTAAAACAGGGGGCACTGAAGCTTTCTTT. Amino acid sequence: CASSKTGGTEAFF.

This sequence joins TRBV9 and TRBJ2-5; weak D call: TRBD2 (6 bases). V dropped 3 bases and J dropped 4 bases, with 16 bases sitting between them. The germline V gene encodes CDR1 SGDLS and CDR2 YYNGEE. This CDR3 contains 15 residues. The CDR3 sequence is CASSAGESRAETQYF. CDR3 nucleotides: TGTGCCAGCAGCGCGGGAGAATCGCGGGCAGAGACCCAGTACTTC.

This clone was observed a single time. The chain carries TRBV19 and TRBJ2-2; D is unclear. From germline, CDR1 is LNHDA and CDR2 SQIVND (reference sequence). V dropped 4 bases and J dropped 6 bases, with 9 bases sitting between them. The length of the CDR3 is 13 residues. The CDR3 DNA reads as TGTGCCAGTAGTAGGGGTGGCGCCGGGGAGCTGTTTTTT. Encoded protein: CASSRGGAGELFF.

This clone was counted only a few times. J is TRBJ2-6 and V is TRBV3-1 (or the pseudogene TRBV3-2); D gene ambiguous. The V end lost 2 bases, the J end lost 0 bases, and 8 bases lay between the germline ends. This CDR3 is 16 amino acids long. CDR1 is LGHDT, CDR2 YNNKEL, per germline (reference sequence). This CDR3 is CASSQIPGSGANVLTF. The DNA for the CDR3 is TGTGCCAGCAGCCAAATTCCAGGCTCTGGGGCCAACGTCCTGACTTTC.